Shown below are 20 T cell receptor beta chains from a single sample sequenced in a study of human T cells and chemical hapten exposure. Indicated time point: pre-sensitization, week 0. Treatment denoted: therapeutic diphenylcyclopropenone sensitization with weekly scalp DPC. TCRdb reprocessed the RACE reads via MiXCR and lists one record per CDR3 protein. In the table there are approximately 260,000 distinct CDR3 sequences, approximately 7.5% of which are singletons. The source was whole blood, collected in connection with sensitization to the hapten diphenylcyclopropenone (DPC). The receptors shown here come from a man younger than 30 with alopecia areata. Some clones in this sample may be carry-over from other donors' samples.

A few counts support this clonotype. This CDR3 reads CASSLVAYLNTGELFF. The CDR3 bases are TGTGCCAGCAGCTTAGTGGCGTATTTGAACACCGGGGAGCTGTTTTTT. This chain uses TRBV7-9 with TRBJ2-2; D is unclear. Per germline, CDR1 SEHNR and CDR2 FQNEAQ (reference sequence). The CDR3 runs 16 residues. V lost 1 base and J 1 base, leaving 10 bases between the germline ends.

On this clonotype: The junction and the germline gene differ at one end; a read error may be behind it. This sequence joins TRBV3-1 and TRBJ2-5, with 15 bases identical to TRBD2. CDR1 is LGHDT, CDR2 YNNKEL, per germline (reference sequence). The CDR3 spans 20 residues. CDR3 nucleotides: TGTGCCGGCAGCCAACTTGGACTAGCGGGGGGGCGGACCGAACAAGAGACCCAGTACTTC. Protein sequence: CAGSQLGLAGGRTEQETQYF.

This clonotype showed up just once. The chain combines TRBV12-3 or TRBV12-4 with TRBJ2-5, with 14 bases identical to TRBD2. V lost 5 bases and J lost 5; bases outside the gene matches: 4. The CDR3 is made up of 15 amino acids. CDR3: CASSETSGGVETQYF. CDR3 DNA: TGTGCCAGCAGTGAGACTAGCGGGGGGGTGGAGACCCAGTACTTC.

This clonotype was counted many times. This chain uses TRBV5-1 with TRBJ2-3; D gene ambiguous. Between the trimmed V and J ends, which lost 0 bases and 1 base, there was a span of 3 bases. Germline-derived CDR1 and CDR2 are SGHRS and YFSETQ. The CDR3 is 13 residues long. The CDR3 protein is CASSLVGTDTQYF. For the CDR3, the DNA is TGCGCCAGCAGCTTGGTGGGCACAGATACGCAGTATTTT.

This clonotype was observed a few times. V and J are TRBV5-1 and TRBJ2-5; unclear D gene. CDR3 size: 14 residues. Germline assignment: CDR1 SGHRS and CDR2 YFSETQ. The V end was cut by 4 bases, the J end by 4 bases, with 14 bases between. In DNA, the CDR3 is TGCGCCAGCAGCCGTTGGGATGAGCGAGAGACCCAGTACTTC. The encoded protein is CASSRWDERETQYF. The full variable domain, with the rest looked up from reference TRBV5-1 and TRBJ2-5, is KAGVTQTPRYLIKTRGQQVTLSCSPISGHRSVSWYQQTPGQGLQFLFEYFSETQRNKGNFPGRFSGRQFSNSRSEMNVSTLELGDSALYLCASSRWDERETQYFGPGTRLLVL.

The chain employs TRBV4-1 and TRBJ1-1, with a tentative D call TRBD1 (6 bases). This CDR3 is 15 amino acids long. In germline, CDR1 is MGHRA, CDR2 YSYEKL. Trimming took 5 bases from V and 4 from J, leaving 17 bases between them. The CDR3 region is CASSMRTQGSTEAFF. CDR3 nucleotides: TGCGCCAGCAGCATGCGCACACAGGGCAGCACTGAAGCTTTCTTT.

This clonotype occurred a few times. The gene calls are TRBV5-1 and TRBJ2-1; 7 bases match TRBD1. The germline CDR1 and CDR2 sequences are SGHRS and YFSETQ. With 0 bases clipped from V and 6 bases from J, the junction kept 12 bases outside the gene matches. This CDR3 has 17 amino acids. The CDR3: CASSLAPFRTGGNEQFF. CDR3 bases: TGCGCCAGCAGCTTGGCCCCATTTCGGACAGGCGGCAATGAGCAGTTCTTC. The full variable domain, rest sourced from reference TRBV5-1 and TRBJ2-1, is KAGVTQTPRYLIKTRGQQVTLSCSPISGHRSVSWYQQTPGQGLQFLFEYFSETQRNKGNFPGRFSGRQFSNSRSEMNVSTLELGDSALYLCASSLAPFRTGGNEQFFGPGTRLTVL.

In its sample, this clonotype was seen a few times. The chain combines TRBV12-3 or TRBV12-4 with TRBJ1-2; a weak D match, TRBD1 (5 bases). The CDR3 sequence is 16 residues long. Trimming shortened V by 4 bases and J by 4 bases, and 19 bases separated the two germline ends. The CDR3 reads CASSSSNSGWGYGYTF. CDR3 coding DNA: TGTGCCAGCAGTTCCTCCAACTCAGGGTGGGGCTATGGCTACACCTTC.

The chain links TRBV6-2 or TRBV6-3 to TRBJ2-2, with TRBD1 matching over 8 bases. Germline V gene data show CDR1 as MNHEY and CDR2 as SVGEGT. The CDR3 runs 19 residues. V shed 6 bases and J 0 bases; nucleotides not matched to a gene: 15. The CDR3 spells CASSRWDRDRSTNTGELFF. The CDR3 region has the DNA TGTGCCAGCAGCCGCTGGGACCGGGACAGGTCGACGAACACCGGGGAGCTGTTTTTT.

V and J are TRBV11-2 and TRBJ2-6; a possible D gene is TRBD1 (5 bases). V was pared by 0 bases and J by 1 base, with 16 bases between. This CDR3 contains 19 residues. Per the germline V gene, CDR1 is SGHAT and CDR2 is FQNNGV. The CDR3 spells CASSLDNSGPFSGANVLTF. The DNA for the CDR3 is TGTGCCAGCAGCTTAGACAACTCAGGGCCATTTTCTGGGGCCAACGTCCTGACTTTC. The complete variable domain, with remaining parts taken from reference TRBV11-2 and TRBJ2-6, reads EAGVAQSPRYKIIEKRQSVAFWCNPISGHATLYWYQQILGQGPKLLIQFQNNGVVDDSQLPKDRFSAERLKGVDSTLKIQPAKLEDSAVYLCASSLDNSGPFSGANVLTFGAGSRLTVL.

The rearrangement joins TRBV19 to TRBJ2-2; 7 bases are a match to TRBD1. This CDR3 is built from 14 residues. Germline V gene sequence: CDR1 LNHDA, CDR2 SQIVND (reference sequence). Trimming at V came to 6 bases and at J to 6 bases, leaving 7 bases not matched to a gene. The CDR3 nucleotides read TGTGCCAGTAGGCAGACAGGGACGGCCGGGGAGCTGTTTTTT. Translating gives CASRQTGTAGELFF.

This clonotype came up a few times. The rearrangement uses TRBV6-2 or TRBV6-3 and TRBJ1-5; D unresolved. V dropped 0 bases and J dropped 5 bases, with 11 bases sitting between them. The CDR3 contains 15 residues. Germline V CDR1 and CDR2: MNHEY, SVGEGT. CDR3 sequence (DNA): TGTGCCAGCAGTTACTCTGGGATCGCCCATCAGCCCCAGCATTTT. Encoded protein: CASSYSGIAHQPQHF.

This chain joins TRBV10-3 and TRBJ1-4, with D unclear. V was shortened by 5 bases and J by 0 bases, with 10 bases between the two germline ends. There are 15 residues in the CDR3. The germline CDR1 and CDR2 sequences are ENHRY and SYGVKD. CDR3 sequence (DNA): TGTGCCATCAGTCCCGATCCTGCAACTAATGAAAAACTGTTTTTT. Translating it yields CAISPDPATNEKLFF.

This clonotype was observed at least ten times. The V and J genes are TRBV11-2 and TRBJ1-1, with unresolved D. Germline V lookup: CDR1 SGHAT, CDR2 FQNNGV. V lost 0 bases and J 11 bases, leaving 13 bases between the germline ends. The CDR3 contains 13 residues. The CDR3 coding sequence is TGTGCCAGCAGCTTAGAGTTAGCGGGTGGGGCTTTCTTT. This sequence encodes CASSLELAGGAFF.

This clonotype came up a few times. This chain links TRBV7-2 with TRBJ2-3, with 13 nucleotides matching TRBD2. After removal of 4 bases from V and 7 bases from J, the junction contained 11 bases not matched to a gene. The germline V gene has CDR1 SGHTA and CDR2 FQGNSA. This CDR3 contains 17 residues. Written as DNA, the CDR3 is TGTGCCAGCAGCTCACTAGCGGGGGGGCCCGTCAGGAATACGCAGTATTTT. It specifies CASSSLAGGPVRNTQYF.

The rearrangement joins TRBV5-5 to TRBJ1-3; 11 bases are shared with TRBD1. Germline V CDR1 and CDR2: SGHKS, YYEKEE (reference sequence). Trimming cost V 4 bases and J 1 base; bases outside gene matches: 7. The CDR3 is 17 amino acids. The CDR3 is CASSQDRGLRSGNTIYF. In DNA, the CDR3 is TGTGCCAGCAGCCAGGACAGGGGGCTTAGGTCTGGAAACACCATATATTTT.

This clonotype showed up just a few times. This rearrangement joins TRBV7-8 to TRBJ1-5, with D perhaps matching TRBD1 (5 bases). The length of the CDR3 is 15 residues. V was trimmed by 1 base and J by 6 bases, leaving 13 bases between them. Germline V gives CDR1 SGHVS, CDR2 FQNEAQ. For the CDR3, the DNA is TGTGCCAGCAGCTTAGGTATAGGGGTGTTTCAGCCCCAGCATTTT. It specifies CASSLGIGVFQPQHF.

This clonotype occurred a few times. The chain has TRBV4-1 and TRBJ2-1, with D perhaps matching TRBD2 (6 bases). The CDR3 runs to 15 residues. Trimming took 5 bases from V and 7 from J, leaving 18 bases between them. Germline CDR1 reads MGHRA; CDR2 reads YSYEKL. In DNA, the CDR3 is TGCGCCAGCAGCATCCATAGCGGATTCTGGAATGAGCAGTTCTTC. Translated: CASSIHSGFWNEQFF.

This clonotype was observed many times. The chain is built from TRBV7-8 and TRBJ1-5; D gene unclear. Deletions cut 1 base from V and 3 bases from J, with 7 bases between. The CDR3 is 14 residues long. Germline-derived CDR1 and CDR2 are SGHVS and FQNEAQ. CDR3 nucleotides: TGTGCCAGCAGCTTAGGGGAGCTCAATCAGCCCCAGCATTTT. It encodes CASSLGELNQPQHF.

This clonotype was observed at least ten times. This sequence joins TRBV6-4 and TRBJ2-3, with a tentative D call TRBD2 (5 bases). Per the germline V gene, CDR1 is MRHNA and CDR2 is SNTAGT. V lost 3 bases and J 1 base, leaving 5 bases between the germline ends. The CDR3 totals 13 residues. The CDR3 loop reads CASSERGTDTQYF. CDR3 nucleotide sequence: TGTGCCAGCAGTGAGCGGGGCACAGATACGCAGTATTTT.